Following are 18 T cell receptor beta chains from one sample sequenced in a study of T cells in tuberculosis. The time point was: new active TB diagnosis, blood taken before or within 7 days of starting treatment. TCRdb keeps only in-frame clones here, not all; method: immunoSEQ multiplex PCR. The sample has tens of thousands of clones, about 85% seen once. The material was PBMCs, obtained at tuberculosis diagnosis. The receptors originated from an adult with tuberculosis.

V and J are TRBV7-9 and TRBJ1-1; 8 nucleotides line up with TRBD1. This CDR3 comprises 14 residues. J lost 5 bases, V lost 2 bases, and 4 bases had no gene match. Germline CDR1 is SEHNR and CDR2 is FQNEAQ (reference sequence). The CDR3 is CASSLQGAGTEAFF. CDR3 nucleotide sequence: TGTGCCAGCAGCTTACAGGGGGCGGGGACTGAAGCTTTCTTT.

The genes are TRBV2 and TRBJ2-1; D remains unclear. Germline V CDR1 and CDR2: SNHLY, FYNNEI. The CDR3 sequence is 12 residues long. Between the trimmed V and J ends, which lost 7 bases and 9 bases, there was a span of 13 bases. CDR3 DNA sequence: TGTGCCAGCACCTTTCTAGTAAGTGAGCAGTTCTTC. Residues: CASTFLVSEQFF.

The genes are TRBV5-5 and TRBJ2-2; D might be TRBD1 (5 bases). V was trimmed by 1 base and J by 4 bases, leaving 11 bases between them. This CDR3 has 15 residues. CDR1 is SGHKS, CDR2 YYEKEE, per germline (reference sequence). For the CDR3, the DNA is TGTGCCAGCAGCTTGTTGGCAAGGGGCACCGGGGAGCTGTTTTTT. It codes for CASSLLARGTGELFF.

The chain links TRBV7-2 to TRBJ2-3; TRBD2 matches at 7 bases. The CDR3 contains 17 residues. V shed 3 bases, J shed 5 bases, and the junction held 14 bases outside the gene matches. The germline V gene has CDR1 SGHTA and CDR2 FQGNSA. The CDR3 nucleotides are TGTGCCAGCAGCTTTCCTTCGATAGGGAGGGTAGGAGATACGCAGTATTTT. Amino acid sequence: CASSFPSIGRVGDTQYF. Full variable domain (remainder filled in from reference TRBV7-2 and TRBJ2-3): GAGVSQSPSNKVTEKGKDVELRCDPISGHTALYWYRQSLGQGLEFLIYFQGNSAPDKSGLPSDRFSAERTGGSVSTLTIQRTQQEDSAVYLCASSFPSIGRVGDTQYFGPGTRLTVL.

The V gene is TRBV7-9, the J gene TRBJ1-6; D gene ambiguous. Trimming removed 3 bases at V and 8 bases at J, with 5 bases between. Germline V gives CDR1 SEHNR, CDR2 FQNEAQ (reference sequence). This CDR3 comprises 12 residues. CDR3 protein: CASSFGDSPLHF. The CDR3 DNA reads TGTGCCAGCAGCTTCGGGGATTCACCCCTCCACTTT.

The V and J genes are TRBV28 and TRBJ2-2; tentative D call: TRBD1 (6 bases). This CDR3 has 14 residues. Germline assignment: CDR1 MDHEN and CDR2 SYDVKM. V gave up 5 bases and J gave up 4 bases, with 11 bases separating them. CDR3 DNA: TGTGCCAGCAGTCCTGGGGGCGGCACCGGGGAGCTGTTTTTT. Translating gives CASSPGGGTGELFF.

This clone was counted a single time. As DNA, the CDR3 is TGTGCCAGCAGCTTCCGGGGGGGGAGGAGGACTTATCTCGAGCAGTACTTC. Translated: CASSFRGGRRTYLEQYF. The chain recombines TRBV11-2 with TRBJ2-7, with 8 bases identical to TRBD2. V shed 3 bases and J 6 bases; nucleotides not matched to a gene: 16. CDR1 and CDR2 (germline): SGHAT, FQNNGV. The CDR3 is 17 amino acids.

This clone was recorded a few times. The V gene is TRBV19, the J gene TRBJ1-2, with 12 positions matching TRBD1. The CDR3 is 16 amino acids. V shed 5 bases and J 3 bases; nucleotides not matched to a gene: 7. The germline CDR1 and CDR2 sequences are LNHDA and SQIVND (reference sequence). CDR3 bases: TGTGCCAGTAGTGTCGGGACAGGGGGCCGGCACTATGGCTACACCTTC. It yields the protein CASSVGTGGRHYGYTF.

This chain connects TRBV28 to TRBJ2-7; 11 nucleotides line up with TRBD1. Germline trimming cut 4 bases from V and 2 bases from J; bases unmatched to any gene: 4. Germline-derived CDR1 and CDR2 are MDHEN and SYDVKM. The CDR3 sequence is 15 residues long. The CDR3 region has the DNA TGTGCCAGCAGTTATCCGGGACAGGGGGCCTACGAGCAGTACTTC. Encoded protein: CASSYPGQGAYEQYF.

Only one count was recorded for this clone. The chain joins TRBV23-1 to TRBJ2-2; no firm D call. TRBV23-1 is reported as an ORF; its role is uncertain. V lost 3 bases, J lost 5 bases, and 4 bases lay in between. The CDR3 contains 12 residues. The CDR3 protein is CASSHSTGELFF. CDR3 coding DNA: TGCGCCAGCAGTCACTCTACCGGGGAGCTGTTTTTT.

The chain carries TRBV7-9 and TRBJ2-7; TRBD1 is a possible D gene (6 bases). V was pared by 5 bases and J by 5 bases, with 16 bases between. The V gene's germline CDR1 is SEHNR and CDR2 FQNEAQ (reference sequence). The CDR3 is made up of 14 amino acids. In DNA, the CDR3 is TGTGCCAGCAGCAAAGAAACAGGGTTCCACGAGCAGTACTTC. It translates to CASSKETGFHEQYF.

The chain joins TRBV28 to TRBJ2-1, with 11 bases that match TRBD2. The CDR3 extends over 16 amino acids. Germline trimming cut 1 base from V and 5 bases from J; bases unmatched to any gene: 4. CDR1 and CDR2 from the germline V gene are MDHEN and SYDVKM. The CDR3 region has the DNA TGTGCCAGCAGTTTATACCTAGCGGGGGGACACAATGAGCAGTTCTTC. Protein: CASSLYLAGGHNEQFF.

The V gene is TRBV19, the J gene TRBJ1-2; D is ambiguous. Germline V gene lookup returns CDR1 LNHDA and CDR2 SQIVND (reference sequence). V lost 10 bases to trimming and J lost 8 bases, with 14 bases between them. The CDR3 covers 11 residues. CDR3 nucleotides: TGTGCCATTCTGAGCCTGGAGGGCTACACCTTC. Protein: CAILSLEGYTF.

This clone occurred once. The chain links TRBV5-6 to TRBJ2-3, with D perhaps TRBD1 (6 bases). V was clipped by 4 bases and J by 7 bases, with 13 bases between them. CDR3 length: 13 amino acids. CDR1 SGHDT and CDR2 YYEEEE come from the germline V gene. CDR3 DNA sequence: TGTGCCAGCAGCCAAACAGGGCAATATACGCAGTATTTT. It is translated as CASSQTGQYTQYF.

The chain carries TRBV28 and TRBJ2-6; D remains unclear. The CDR3 loop spans 14 amino acids. CDR1 MDHEN and CDR2 SYDVKM come from the germline V gene. Trimming shortened V by 4 bases and J by 0 bases, and 4 bases separated the two germline ends. This CDR3 is CASSSDSGANVLTF. CDR3 DNA: TGTGCCAGCAGTTCAGACTCTGGGGCCAACGTCCTGACTTTC.

This rearrangement joins TRBV30 to TRBJ1-1, with D unclear. The CDR3 contains 12 residues. The germline V and J ends were trimmed by 5 bases and 3 bases, with 10 bases remaining between them. Germline V gene lookup returns CDR1 GTSNPN and CDR2 SVGIG (reference sequence). This CDR3 is CAWGVEYTEAFF. The CDR3 DNA follows: TGTGCCTGGGGAGTGGAATACACTGAAGCTTTCTTT.

The rearrangement uses TRBV4-2 and TRBJ1-5; D remains unclear. This CDR3 spans 14 amino acids. With 1 base removed from V and 2 bases from J, the gap between germline ends came to 6 bases. CDR1 is LGHNA and CDR2 is YNFKEQ in the germline V gene. Here the CDR3 reads CASSQGEGNQPQHF. CDR3 sequence (DNA): TGTGCCAGCAGCCAAGGCGAAGGCAATCAGCCCCAGCATTTT.

The CDR3 region is CASSVKGQLNTEAFF. Written as DNA, the CDR3 is TGTGCCAGCAGTGTCAAGGGACAGCTGAACACTGAAGCTTTCTTT. The chain has TRBV6-1 and TRBJ1-1; 7 bases are a match to TRBD1. Germline trimming cut 4 bases from V and 0 bases from J; bases unmatched to any gene: 5. The CDR3 has 15 amino acids. Looked up from germline, CDR1 is MNHNS and CDR2 is SASEGT.